The next 21 T cell receptor beta chains were all read from a single sample in a study of T-cell reconstitution after alpha-beta-depleted transplantation in children. Unique molecular identifiers were incorporated into the prepared TCRbeta library. TCRdb re-called the PCR reads with MiXCR, one entry per CDR3 protein. The table includes approximately 490,000 distinct CDR3 sequences, 8% to 11% detected once. The sequencing here drew on PBMCs, taken before TCRalphabeta/CD19-depleted stem cell transplant. The receptors shown here come from a child aged 2 to 15 with inherited bone marrow failure, due to receive a stem cell transplant.

This clonotype was picked up many times. The rearrangement links TRBV7-2 to TRBJ2-7; 11 bases fit TRBD1. Trimming removed 4 bases from V and 2 bases from J; junction bases left unmatched: 7. Germline-derived CDR1 and CDR2 are SGHTA and FQGNSA. The CDR3 has 16 amino acids. CDR3 bases: TGTGCCAGCAGCTCCGGACAGGGGGCCCCCCCCTACGAGCAGTACTTC. Amino acids: CASSSGQGAPPYEQYF.

This clonotype was detected many times. The chain joins TRBV15 to TRBJ1-1; 8 nucleotides agree with TRBD1. Per germline, CDR1 LNHNV and CDR2 YYDKDF (reference sequence). The CDR3 sequence is 15 residues long. V trimming: 7 bases; J trimming: 2 bases; junction bases outside the gene matches: 9. The CDR3 reads CATITRDRYNTEAFF. CDR3 coding DNA: TGTGCCACCATCACGCGGGACAGGTACAACACTGAAGCTTTCTTT.

This clonotype was seen at least ten times. The rearrangement uses TRBV13 and TRBJ2-7; D might be TRBD1 or TRBD2, each matching 6 bases. The CDR3 has 14 residues. Germline-derived CDR1 and CDR2 are PRHDT and FYEKMQ (reference sequence). V was pared by 5 bases and J by 4 bases, with 15 bases between. This CDR3 reads CASSNRDFEYEQYF. The DNA of the CDR3 is TGTGCCAGCAGCAACAGGGACTTTGAGTACGAGCAGTACTTC.

This clonotype was counted ten times or more. The CDR3 DNA reads as TGTGCCAGCGCGGGAGAATGGAGCACAGATACGCAGTATTTT. This codes for CASAGEWSTDTQYF. The V and J genes are TRBV9 and TRBJ2-3; 7 nucleotides agree with TRBD2. CDR3 size: 14 residues. Germline V gene data show CDR1 as SGDLS and CDR2 as YYNGEE. V shed 7 bases and J 0 bases; nucleotides not matched to a gene: 5.

The rearrangement uses TRBV2 and TRBJ2-5, with a possible D match to TRBD1 (6 bases). The CDR3 is made up of 12 amino acids. V dropped 7 bases and J dropped 5 bases, with 11 bases sitting between them. Germline CDR1 and CDR2: SNHLY and FYNNEI. CDR3 nucleotide sequence: TGTGCCAGCACAGGGGACCGCGAGACCCAGTACTTC. As protein: CASTGDRETQYF.

The genes are TRBV5-1 and TRBJ1-1; possibly TRBD1 for D (5 bases). Germline V CDR1 and CDR2: SGHRS, YFSETQ. Trimming stripped 1 base from V and 1 base from J, with 8 bases between. This CDR3 is built from 14 residues. The CDR3 sequence is CASSLRGENTEAFF. Written as DNA, the CDR3 is TGCGCCAGCAGCTTGCGGGGGGAGAACACTGAAGCTTTCTTT.

This clonotype occurred many times. The chain has TRBV12-3 or TRBV12-4 and TRBJ2-5; 10 bases are a match to TRBD2. The V gene end was trimmed by 2 bases and the J gene end by 3 bases; junction bases not matched to a gene: 3. The CDR3 is made up of 15 amino acids. CDR3: CASSLFLAGEETQYF. DNA of the CDR3: TGTGCCAGCAGTTTATTCCTAGCGGGAGAAGAGACCCAGTACTTC.

This clonotype was observed a few times. The chain is built from TRBV10-3 and TRBJ2-5; 8 bases align to TRBD2. The germline gives CDR1 ENHRY, CDR2 SYGVKD. The V segment lost 7 bases and the J segment 1 base; nucleotides outside the gene matches: 5. This CDR3 contains 14 residues. CDR3 nucleotide sequence: TGTGCCATCATGGCGGGAGGATCCCAAGAGACCCAGTACTTC. Translation gives CAIMAGGSQETQYF.

This clonotype has a single count. A much bigger clone sits one base away, suggesting this may be a read error. The CDR3: CASSQPLVRPGELLF. DNA for the CDR3: TGCGCCAGCAGCCAACCGCTCGTGAGGCCTGGGGAGCTGCTTTTT. The chain carries TRBV4-1 and TRBJ2-2; tentatively, D is TRBD2 (5 bases). Germline V gives CDR1 MGHRA, CDR2 YSYEKL. The CDR3 has 15 residues.

At least ten counts were recorded for this clonotype. The V call is TRBV7-9, the J call TRBJ2-2; the D gene is possibly TRBD2 (5 bases). The V end was cut by 3 bases, the J end by 7 bases, with 12 bases between. The CDR3 is 14 residues long. CDR1 SEHNR and CDR2 FQNEAQ come from the germline V gene (reference sequence). The DNA of the CDR3 is TGTGCCAGCAGCTTTACTAGTAGCGACGGGGAGCTGTTTTTT. Its protein is CASSFTSSDGELFF.

This clonotype was detected ten times or more. The chain couples TRBV9 to TRBJ2-2, with TRBD2 as a possible D gene (7 bases). Germline CDR1 SGDLS, CDR2 YYNGEE. With 4 bases removed from V and 4 bases from J, the gap between germline ends came to 14 bases. This CDR3 spans 15 amino acids. As DNA, the CDR3 is TGTGCCAGCAGCCACCCGAGGGGGGGCACCGGGGAGCTGTTTTTT. Protein product: CASSHPRGGTGELFF.

This clonotype was recorded at least ten times. This sequence joins TRBV5-1 and TRBJ2-5; D remains ambiguous. The V gene lost 1 base and the J gene lost 5 bases, with 12 bases spanning the gap. Germline CDR1 SGHRS, CDR2 YFSETQ. This CDR3 has 14 residues. The CDR3 protein is CASSLNSMGETQYF. CDR3 sequence (DNA): TGCGCCAGCAGCTTGAACAGTATGGGGGAGACCCAGTACTTC.

Notes on this clonotype: Being one base from a much bigger clone, this may be a read error. The rearrangement links TRBV4-2 to TRBJ2-1; D ambiguous. Germline V gives CDR1 LGHNA, CDR2 YNFKEQ. The germline V and J ends were trimmed by 0 bases and 4 bases, with 13 bases remaining between them. The CDR3 is made up of 16 amino acids. The CDR3 sequence: CASSQDFPAVYNEQFF. CDR3 coding DNA: TGTGCCAGCAGCCAAGATTTTCCGGCTGTATACAATGAGCAGTTCTTC.

In its sample, this clonotype was seen many times. The chain is built from TRBV20-1 and TRBJ2-1; perhaps TRBD2 as D (5 bases). V was clipped by 0 bases and J by 3 bases, with 15 bases between them. Germline V gene data show CDR1 as DFQATT and CDR2 as SNEGSKA (reference sequence). The CDR3 has 16 amino acids. The CDR3 region has the DNA TGCAGTGCTAGAGAATATCTACCGGGAAGCTACAATGAGCAGTTCTTC. Translating it yields CSAREYLPGSYNEQFF.

This clonotype appeared many times. The chain uses TRBV6-2 or TRBV6-3 and TRBJ1-3; 7 bases fit TRBD1. CDR1 is MNHEY and CDR2 is SVGEGT in the germline V gene. Trimming removed 5 bases from V and 3 bases from J; junction bases left unmatched: 10. This CDR3 has 16 amino acids. CDR3 bases: TGTGCCAGCAGTCCGCGCGGAGGACAGGTTGGAAACACCATATATTTT. Its translation: CASSPRGGQVGNTIYF.

This clonotype has a count of ten or more. The chain recombines TRBV27 with TRBJ1-5; the D is unclear. Trimming removed 2 bases from V and 9 bases from J, with 17 bases in between. This CDR3 comprises 15 residues. Germline V gene data show CDR1 as MNHEY and CDR2 as SMNVEV (reference sequence). In nucleotides, the CDR3 is TGTGCCAGCAGTTTAGCGTCAGACGACTTGAGGCCCCAGCATTTT. As protein: CASSLASDDLRPQHF.

In this sample, this clonotype turned up many times. This chain joins TRBV10-2 and TRBJ2-3, with D perhaps given as TRBD1 or TRBD2 (6 bases each). CDR1 is WSHSY and CDR2 is SAAADI in the germline V gene. V was pared by 5 bases and J by 2 bases, with 17 bases between. The CDR3 spans 16 residues. The CDR3 loop reads CASSSRIGGSTDTQYF. As DNA, the CDR3 is TGCGCCAGCAGTTCCCGGATAGGGGGGTCCACAGATACGCAGTATTTT.

The table lists this clonotype with many counts. The V call is TRBV29-1, the J call TRBJ2-1; the D call may be TRBD1 or TRBD2 (6 bases each). Deletions cut 6 bases from V and 7 bases from J, with 16 bases between. Germline loops: CDR1 SQVTM, CDR2 ANQGSEA. The CDR3 is 13 amino acids. The CDR3 DNA reads TGCAGCGTAGTTTCGTGGGGGGCAAATGAGCAGTTCTTC. This translates into CSVVSWGANEQFF.

V is TRBV21-1 and J is TRBJ2-7; the D call of TRBD1 is as the table states it, not checked on the DNA. TRBV21-1 is a recognized pseudogene. The CDR3 length is 17 residues. For the CDR3, the DNA is TGTGCCAGCAGCAAAAGAAGGACCCGGGGGGCGCTCGACGAGCAGTACTTC. As protein: CASSKRRTRGALDEQYF.

Ten or more counts support this clonotype. The V call is TRBV20-1, the J call TRBJ2-1; D might be TRBD2 (6 bases). CDR1 is DFQATT, CDR2 SNEGSKA, per germline (reference sequence). CDR3 length equals 14 residues. With 3 bases removed from V and 5 bases from J, the gap between germline ends came to 14 bases. CDR3 in DNA: TGCAGTGCTAGGTCGGGACTGAATCACAATGAGCAGTTCTTC. Encoded protein: CSARSGLNHNEQFF.

This sequence joins TRBV27 and TRBJ2-3; 12 nucleotides line up with TRBD2. Germline loops: CDR1 MNHEY, CDR2 SMNVEV (reference sequence). This CDR3 contains 15 residues. V dropped 3 bases and J dropped 4; count of bases not matched to a gene: 2. The CDR3 region is CASSLTSGGADTQYF. The CDR3 bases are TGTGCCAGCAGTTTGACTAGCGGGGGCGCAGATACGCAGTATTTT.